This record looks at one TCR beta chain sequence and its context. Its specificity is unknown. With the read ending 3 residues before the CDR3 end, the germline J gene is used to fill in that end. The record originates from a study of T cells in women clearing cervical HPV infection. Background on the study: Women with histologically confirmed HPV16-related CIN3 or worse, 2 with invasive cancer, served as cases. Case blood was drawn when the lesion was first found; control blood after infection became undetectable. Overall study findings and caveats: TRBV6-7 abundance was lower in cases than controls (roughly 0.11% versus 0.16%).

The method was immunoSEQ multiplex PCR; TCRdb's version includes in-frame clones alone and lacks a portion of them. In all, the sample yields roughly 50,000 clones. CDR1 is KGHSH, CDR2 LQKENI, per germline. The CDR3 contains 18 residues. The V and J ends lost 0 bases and 1 base respectively, with 17 bases between them. Sample: blood buffy coat. The chain links TRBV18 to TRBJ2-3, with a weak D call TRBD2 (7 bases). This TCR was sampled from a woman aged 18 to 75 with a cervical HPV16 infection that either progressed to CIN3+ or cleared (not recorded which). The covered CDR3 bases are TGTGCCAGCTCACCACCTGGGGGGGCGCCCTATGGCACAGATACG. Its protein is CASSPPGGAPYGTDT. The entire CDR3 protein is CASSPPGGAPYGTDTQYF.